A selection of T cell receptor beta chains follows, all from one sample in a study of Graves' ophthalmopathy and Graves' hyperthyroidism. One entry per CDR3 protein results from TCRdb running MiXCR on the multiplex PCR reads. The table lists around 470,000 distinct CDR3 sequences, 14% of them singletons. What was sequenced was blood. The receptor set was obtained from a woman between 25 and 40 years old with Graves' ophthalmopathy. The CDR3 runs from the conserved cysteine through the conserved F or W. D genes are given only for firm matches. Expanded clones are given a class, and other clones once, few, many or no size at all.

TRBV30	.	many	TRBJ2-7	CAWSLRLGRYEQYF	TGTGCCTGGAGCCTAAGACTAGGCCGATACGAGCAGTACTTC
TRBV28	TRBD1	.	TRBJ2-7	CASSYRGTGVYEQYF	TGTGCCAGCAGTTACCGCGGGACAGGGGTCTACGAGCAGTACTTC
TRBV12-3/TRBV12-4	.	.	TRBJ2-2	CASSEGRLSNTGELFF	TGTGCCAGCAGCGAAGGACGCCTCTCGAACACCGGGGAGCTGTTTTTT
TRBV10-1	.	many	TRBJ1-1	CASRAQMNTEAFF	TGCGCCAGCAGGGCGCAGATGAACACTGAAGCTTTCTTT
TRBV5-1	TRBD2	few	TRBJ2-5	CASSLVPRTSGVTETQYF	TGCGCCAGCAGCTTGGTCCCAAGGACTAGCGGGGTGACGGAGACCCAGTACTTC
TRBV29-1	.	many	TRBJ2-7	CSVAQGTLGEQYF	TGCAGCGTCGCCCAGGGGACTTTAGGCGAGCAGTACTTC
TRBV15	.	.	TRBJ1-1	CATSAAVTEAFF	TGTGCCACCAGCGCCGCGGTGACTGAAGCTTTCTTT
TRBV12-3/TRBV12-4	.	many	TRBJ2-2	CASSRIIQAGSGELFF	TGTGCCAGCAGTAGGATAATACAGGCGGGGTCCGGGGAGCTGTTTTTT
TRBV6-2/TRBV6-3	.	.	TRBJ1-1	CASSWGQEAFF	TGTGCCAGCAGTTGGGGGCAAGAAGCTTTCTTT
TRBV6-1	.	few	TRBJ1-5	CASWERDSNQPQHF	TGTGCCAGTTGGGAAAGGGACAGCAATCAGCCCCAGCATTTT
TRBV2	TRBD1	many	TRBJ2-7	CASSVQGADYEQYF	TGTGCCAGCAGCGTCCAGGGGGCCGACTACGAGCAGTACTTC
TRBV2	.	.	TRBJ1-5	CASSERVGRDQPQHF	TGTGCCAGCAGTGAACGTGTTGGGCGTGATCAGCCCCAGCATTTT
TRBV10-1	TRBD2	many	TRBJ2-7	CASEGTSGGANSYEQYF	TGCGCCAGCGAGGGGACTAGCGGGGGGGCGAACAGTTACGAGCAGTACTTC
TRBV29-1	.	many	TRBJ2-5	CSVNPTGNQETQYF	TGCAGCGTTAACCCAACGGGGAACCAAGAGACCCAGTACTTC
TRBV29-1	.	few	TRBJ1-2	CSVEVGGEVYGYTF	TGCAGCGTTGAGGTTGGGGGAGAAGTCTATGGCTACACCTTC
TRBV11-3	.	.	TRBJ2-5	CASSLDWPGGTKETQYF	TGTGCCAGCAGCTTAGATTGGCCAGGTGGCACAAAAGAGACCCAGTACTTC
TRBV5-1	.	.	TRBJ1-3	CASSYGVSGNTIYF	TGCGCCAGCAGCTACGGGGTTTCTGGAAACACCATATATTTT
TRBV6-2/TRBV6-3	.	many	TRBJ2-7	CASSRNQQSSQRLAYEQYF	TGTGCCAGCAGCCGAAACCAACAATCGAGCCAGAGACTTGCCTACGAGCAGTACTTC
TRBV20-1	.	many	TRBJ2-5	CSARYGGETQYF	TGCAGTGCTAGATATGGAGGGGAGACCCAGTACTTC
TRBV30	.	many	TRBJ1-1	CAWNRENTEAFF	TGTGCCTGGAACAGGGAGAACACTGAAGCTTTCTTT
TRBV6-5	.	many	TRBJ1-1	CASRTSTEAFF	TGTGCCAGCAGGACAAGCACTGAAGCTTTCTTT
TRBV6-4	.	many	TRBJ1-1	CASTRFGSKRMNTEAFF	TGTGCCAGCACTCGATTCGGGTCAAAAAGGATGAACACTGAAGCTTTCTTT
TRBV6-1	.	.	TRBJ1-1	CASSEYGGAFF	TGTGCCAGCAGTGAATACGGAGGGGCTTTCTTT
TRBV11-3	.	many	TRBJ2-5	CASSLRPLETQYF	TGTGCCAGCAGCTTGCGACCTCTGGAGACCCAGTACTTC
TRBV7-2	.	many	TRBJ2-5	CASSLFSGPQETQYF	TGTGCCAGCAGCTTGTTCTCCGGGCCCCAAGAGACCCAGTACTTC
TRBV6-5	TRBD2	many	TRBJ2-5	CASSYWLAGPQETQYF	TGTGCCAGCAGTTACTGGCTAGCGGGACCCCAAGAGACCCAGTACTTC
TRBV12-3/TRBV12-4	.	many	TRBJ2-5	CASSPFGETQYF	TGTGCCAGCAGCCCGTTCGGGGAGACCCAGTACTTC
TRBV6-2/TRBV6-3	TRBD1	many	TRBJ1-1	CASKTGDMGTEAFF	TGTGCCAGCAAAACAGGGGATATGGGGACTGAAGCTTTCTTT
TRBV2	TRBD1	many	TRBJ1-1	CASSDRTGFYTEAFF	TGTGCCAGCAGTGATAGGACAGGGTTTTACACTGAAGCTTTCTTT
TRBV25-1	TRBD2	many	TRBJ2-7	CASSELGGYEQYF	TGTGCCAGCAGTGAACTCGGGGGGTACGAGCAGTACTTC
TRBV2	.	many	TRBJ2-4	CASSEDLAKNIQYF	TGTGCCAGCAGTGAGGACCTAGCCAAAAACATTCAGTACTTC
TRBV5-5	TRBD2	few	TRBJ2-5	CASSLEMRGGRETQYF	TGTGCCAGCAGCTTGGAGATGCGGGGGGGCCGTGAGACCCAGTACTTC
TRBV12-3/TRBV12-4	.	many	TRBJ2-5	CASSTSRVGAIQETQYF	TGTGCCAGCAGCACTTCGAGGGTGGGGGCCATCCAAGAGACCCAGTACTTC
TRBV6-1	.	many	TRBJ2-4	CASSRQLDTKNIQYF	TGTGCCAGCAGTCGACAGCTTGACACCAAAAACATTCAGTACTTC
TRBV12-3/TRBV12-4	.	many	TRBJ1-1	CASTTDGQNTEAFF	TGTGCCAGCACAACGGACGGTCAGAACACTGAAGCTTTCTTT
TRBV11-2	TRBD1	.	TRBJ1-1	CASSLYQRDRGGEEAFF	TGTGCCAGCAGCTTATATCAAAGGGACAGGGGAGGGGAAGAAGCTTTCTTT
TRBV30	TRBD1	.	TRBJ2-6	CASSRGLGANVLTF	TGTGCCTCCTCCAGGGGGCTTGGGGCCAACGTCCTGACTTTC
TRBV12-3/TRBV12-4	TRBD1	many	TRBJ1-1	CASSKGAGGFDTEAFF	TGTGCCAGCAGTAAAGGGGCAGGGGGCTTCGACACTGAAGCTTTCTTT
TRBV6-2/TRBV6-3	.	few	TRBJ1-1	CASNPIGGTEAFF	TGTGCCAGCAACCCTATTGGGGGCACTGAAGCTTTCTTT
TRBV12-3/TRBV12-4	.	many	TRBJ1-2	CASSNEGPSYDGYTF	TGTGCCAGCAGTAACGAGGGACCTTCGTACGATGGCTACACCTTC
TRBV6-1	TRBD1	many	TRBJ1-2	CASSGRTGNGYTF	TGTGCCAGCAGTGGGAGGACAGGGAATGGCTACACCTTC
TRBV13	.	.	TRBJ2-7	CASSLVISYEQYF	TGTGCCAGCAGCTTAGTGATCTCCTACGAGCAGTACTTC
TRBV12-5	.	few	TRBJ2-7	CASGLGPPQDEQYF	TGTGCTAGTGGTTTGGGACCCCCCCAGGACGAGCAGTACTTC
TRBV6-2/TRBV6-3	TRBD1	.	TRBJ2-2	CASRNPTGIGGELFF	TGTGCCAGCAGAAACCCGACAGGGATCGGCGGGGAGCTGTTTTTT
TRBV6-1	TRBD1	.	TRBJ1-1	CASSEWWVQGIEAFF	TGTGCCAGCAGTGAATGGTGGGTACAGGGGATTGAAGCTTTCTTT
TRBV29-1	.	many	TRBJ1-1	CSALTNTEAFF	TGCAGCGCTCTGACCAACACTGAAGCTTTCTTT
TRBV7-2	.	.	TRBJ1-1	CASSKTELNTEAFF	TGTGCCAGCAGCAAGACAGAACTGAACACTGAAGCTTTCTTT
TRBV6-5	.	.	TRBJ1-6	CASSYSRQDLNSYNSPLHF	TGTGCCAGCAGTTACTCTAGGCAGGACCTTAATTCCTATAATTCACCCCTCCACTTT
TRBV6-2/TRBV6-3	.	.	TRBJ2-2	CACSRQGTGELFF	TGTGCCTGCAGTAGGCAGGGAACCGGGGAGCTGTTTTTT
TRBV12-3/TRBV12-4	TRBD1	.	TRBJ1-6	CASTAGGGDSNSPLHF	TGTGCCAGCACCGCAGGGGGCGGGGATTCTAATTCACCCCTCCACTTT
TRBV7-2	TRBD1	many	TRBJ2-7	CASSRQQGIYEQYF	TGTGCCAGCAGCCGCCAACAGGGGATCTACGAGCAGTACTTC
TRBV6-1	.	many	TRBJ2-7	CASSEHVSPPYEQYF	TGTGCCAGCAGTGAGCACGTGTCCCCGCCCTACGAGCAGTACTTC
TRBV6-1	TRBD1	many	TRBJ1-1	CASSEGQGAWWTEAFF	TGTGCCAGCAGTGAAGGACAGGGGGCTTGGTGGACTGAAGCTTTCTTT